The 26 T cell receptor beta chains below all came from one sample that was sequenced in a study of cytomegalovirus exposure and HLA in healthy donors. Amplification used 60 Vbeta primers and 13 Jbeta primers. Sequencing used immunoSEQ multiplex PCR; TCRdb keeps in-frame clones, though not all of them. The table shows under 200,000 clones, with about 64% occurring only once. The sequenced sample consisted of PBMCs. These receptors were taken from a man aged 45-60 years in good health and CMV-seronegative.

This rearrangement joins TRBV6-5 to TRBJ2-2; 9 bases line up with TRBD1. The CDR3 is 14 residues long. After removal of 7 bases from V and 7 bases from J, the junction contained 7 bases not matched to a gene. Germline lookup yields CDR1 MNHEY and CDR2 SVGAGI. Written as DNA, the CDR3 is TGTGCCAGCACTCGGGACAGGGACCGCGGGGAGCTGTTTTTT. This codes for CASTRDRDRGELFF.

In its sample, this clone was seen a few times. This rearrangement joins TRBV6-6 to TRBJ2-5; D is perhaps TRBD2 (7 bases). Germline V CDR1 and CDR2: MNHNY, SVGAGI (reference sequence). The CDR3 contains 14 residues. Trimming stripped 2 bases from V and 5 bases from J, with 12 bases between. CDR3 coding DNA: TGTGCCAGCAGTTACGGGGGGGGGCGGGAGACCCAGTACTTC. Protein product: CASSYGGGRETQYF.

V and J are TRBV9 and TRBJ1-3; 7 bases map to TRBD1. V was pared by 3 bases and J by 0 bases, with 3 bases of the junction left unmatched. This CDR3 is 15 amino acids long. Germline V CDR1 and CDR2: SGDLS, YYNGEE. CDR3 nucleotide sequence: TGTGCCAGCAGCGGGGGGACAGACTCTGGAAACACCATATATTTT. Its translation: CASSGGTDSGNTIYF.

The V call is TRBV14, the J call TRBJ1-2; D uncertain. V shed 0 bases and J shed 1 base, with 6 bases lying between them. In germline, CDR1 is SGHDN, CDR2 FVKESK. The CDR3 is 14 residues long. CDR3 sequence (DNA): TGTGCCAGCAGCCAAGACCAGATTAACTATGGCTACACCTTC. Its translation: CASSQDQINYGYTF. Based on the CDR3 plus reference TRBV14 and TRBJ1-2, the full variable domain is EAGVTQFPSHSVIEKGQTVTLRCDPISGHDNLYWYRRVMGKEIKFLLHFVKESKQDESGMPNNRFLAERTGGTYSTLKVQPAELEDSGVYFCASSQDQINYGYTFGSGTRLTVV.

This clone has more than one count but fewer than ten. J is TRBJ1-5 and V is TRBV2, with D unclear. Germline assignment: CDR1 SNHLY and CDR2 FYNNEI. The CDR3 has 14 amino acids. The ends were cut back, 2 bases at V and 2 bases at J, with 7 bases in the middle. The CDR3 DNA follows: TGTGCCAGCAGTGAATACGGTGGCAATCAGCCCCAGCATTTT. Its protein product is CASSEYGGNQPQHF.

The chain recombines TRBV19 with TRBJ2-1; 8 bases are shared with TRBD1. Germline lookup yields CDR1 LNHDA and CDR2 SQIVND (reference sequence). V shed 1 base and J 9 bases; nucleotides not matched to a gene: 2. The CDR3 runs 13 residues. The CDR3, as DNA: TGTGCCAGTAGTATAGCAGGGGGCCGTGAGCAGTTCTTC. Translation: CASSIAGGREQFF. Supplemented by reference TRBV19 and TRBJ2-1, the full variable domain reads DGGITQSPKYLFRKEGQNVTLSCEQNLNHDAMYWYRQDPGQGLRLIYYSQIVNDFQKGDIAEGYSVSREKKESFPLTVTSAQKNPTAFYLCASSIAGGREQFFGPGTRLTVL.

This clone was detected a few times. CDR3 sequence (DNA): TGTGCCAGCAGCCGAGGGGGCGCGACAGATACGCAGTATTTT. Translating it yields CASSRGGATDTQYF. This chain connects TRBV4-2 to TRBJ2-3; 7 bases are shared with TRBD1. Germline loops: CDR1 LGHNA, CDR2 YNFKEQ. Germline trimming cut 4 bases from V and 3 bases from J; bases unmatched to any gene: 4. The CDR3 is 14 amino acids.

The chain carries TRBV5-1 and TRBJ1-2, with D unresolved. CDR1 SGHRS and CDR2 YFSETQ come from the germline V gene. V was trimmed by 4 bases and J by 8 bases, leaving 24 bases between them. This CDR3 region has 16 residues. The CDR3 here is CASSRGGVGEVEGYTF. The CDR3 DNA reads as TGCGCCAGCAGCCGAGGCGGGGTTGGCGAGGTAGAAGGCTACACCTTC.

Concerning this clone: The junction departs from germline at one end; a sequencing error may be responsible. Other nucleotide sequences in the sample specify the same CDR3. The J gene is TRBJ1-1, the V gene TRBV18; unclear D gene. The CDR3 has 13 residues. The V gene's germline CDR1 is KGHSH and CDR2 LQKENI. CDR3 nucleotide sequence: TGCGCCAGCTCACCGGCAGGGAACACTGAAGCTTTCTTT. Protein: CASSPAGNTEAFF.

This sequence joins TRBV29-1 and TRBJ1-2; 7 bases match TRBD1. The CDR3 covers 15 residues. Germline trimming cut 7 bases from V and 5 bases from J; bases unmatched to any gene: 16. Germline CDR1 reads SQVTM; CDR2 reads ANQGSEA. The CDR3 DNA is TGCAGCGCAACCGCGACAGGGCGTACTGGATATGGCTACACCTTC. Residues: CSATATGRTGYGYTF.

This clone was observed once. This sequence joins TRBV16 and TRBJ1-2; D gene uncertain. From germline, CDR1 is KGHSY and CDR2 FQNENV. Between the trimmed V and J ends, which lost 4 bases and 4 bases, there was a span of 10 bases. The CDR3 spans 13 residues. CDR3 in amino acids: CASSPDRGYGYTF. The DNA for the CDR3 is TGTGCCAGCAGCCCGGACCGGGGCTATGGCTACACCTTC.

V is TRBV6-5 and J is TRBJ2-7, with D perhaps TRBD1 (6 bases). Germline V gene sequence: CDR1 MNHEY, CDR2 SVGAGI. The CDR3 consists of 16 residues. The V end lost 4 bases, the J end lost 3 bases, and 19 bases lay between the germline ends. The CDR3 region is CASSSLHRGHLYEQYF. The CDR3 bases are TGTGCCAGCAGTTCGCTACACCGGGGACACCTCTACGAGCAGTACTTC.

With respect to this clone: Compared with germline, one end of the junction differs, possibly owing to a read error. The genes are TRBV5-6 and TRBJ2-1, with 8 bases identical to TRBD1. The CDR3 runs to 16 residues. Germline values: CDR1 SGHDT, CDR2 YYEEEE. The CDR3 DNA is TGTGCCAGCAGCCCCGTATACGGACAGGGAGACAATAAGCAGTTCTTC. Encoded protein: CASSPVYGQGDNKQFF.

The V and J genes are TRBV10-3 and TRBJ2-4; 9 bases match TRBD1. The CDR3 loop spans 16 amino acids. The junction had 6 bases not matched to a gene; V was cut back by 0 bases and J by 6 bases. The germline V gene encodes CDR1 ENHRY and CDR2 SYGVKD. The CDR3 region is CAISESGQGTPNIQYF. For the CDR3, the DNA is TGTGCCATCAGTGAGTCGGGACAGGGTACCCCAAACATTCAGTACTTC.

This clone was found a few times. The chain is built from TRBV5-4 and TRBJ2-3; D may be TRBD1 (6 bases). Trimming left V 4 bases short and J 6 bases short, with 15 bases between. The CDR3 covers 14 residues. Germline V CDR1 and CDR2: SGHNT, YYREEE (reference sequence). CDR3 loop: CASSIRTEGDTQYF. In DNA form, the CDR3 reads TGTGCCAGCAGCATAAGGACAGAGGGGGATACGCAGTATTTT. The entire variable domain, with the rest obtained from reference TRBV5-4 and TRBJ2-3, is as follows: ETGVTQSPTHLIKTRGQQVTLRCSSQSGHNTVSWYQQALGQGPQFIFQYYREEENGRGNFPPRFSGLQFPNYSSELNVNALELDDSALYLCASSIRTEGDTQYFGPGTRLTVL.

V usage is TRBV27 and J usage is TRBJ1-2, with a weak D call TRBD1 (5 bases). The germline V gene encodes CDR1 MNHEY and CDR2 SMNVEV (reference sequence). The CDR3 is made up of 14 amino acids. Trimming pared 2 bases from V and 6 bases from J, leaving 13 bases between. The CDR3 here is CASSLGGRGNGYTF. The CDR3 DNA is TGTGCCAGCAGTTTAGGTGGACGGGGGAATGGCTACACCTTC.

The rearrangement links TRBV19 to TRBJ2-1; tentative D call: TRBD2 (6 bases). CDR1 and CDR2 from the germline V gene are LNHDA and SQIVND (reference sequence). This CDR3 region has 16 residues. Trimming shortened V by 0 bases and J by 1 base, and 10 bases separated the two germline ends. In nucleotides, the CDR3 is TGTGCCAGTAGTATAGATCGCGGGGCATCCTACAATGAGCAGTTCTTC. Protein sequence: CASSIDRGASYNEQFF.

A note on this clone: A read error may be the cause here, since a much bigger clone is one base away. The chain joins TRBV27 to TRBJ2-1; TRBD1 matches at 7 bases. This CDR3 is built from 13 residues. Germline V gene sequence: CDR1 MNHEY, CDR2 SMNVEV (reference sequence). V lost 5 bases to trimming and J lost 3 bases; unmatched junction nucleotides: 1. CDR3 sequence: CASSRDSYNEQFF. CDR3 DNA sequence: TGTGCCAGCAGTCGGGACAGCTACAATGAGCAGTTCTTC.

V gene TRBV4-1 combines with J gene TRBJ1-5; tentative D call: TRBD1 (5 bases). Germline assignment: CDR1 MGHRA and CDR2 YSYEKL. V was clipped by 4 bases and J by 2 bases, with 9 bases between them. This CDR3 has 14 residues. The CDR3: CASSLDSRNQPQHF. The CDR3 nucleotides read TGCGCCAGCAGCCTCGACAGTCGCAATCAGCCCCAGCATTTT.

The chain joins TRBV5-4 to TRBJ2-7, with D perhaps TRBD2 (6 bases). The CDR3 has 15 amino acids. Germline V gives CDR1 SGHNT, CDR2 YYREEE (reference sequence). V was trimmed by 3 bases and J by 4 bases, leaving 17 bases between them. CDR3 loop: CASSSEAGSLYEQYF. In DNA form, the CDR3 reads TGTGCCAGCAGCTCCGAGGCGGGATCCTTGTACGAGCAGTACTTC.

The V call is TRBV18, the J call TRBJ1-3; TRBD1 matches at 9 bases. The germline V gene has CDR1 KGHSH and CDR2 LQKENI. V was clipped by 3 bases and J by 3 bases; unmatched bases: 3. CDR3 length: 15 amino acids. Here the CDR3 DNA reads TGTGCCAGCTCACCGGGACAGGGAAATGGAAACACCATATATTTT. Translating gives CASSPGQGNGNTIYF.

The chain is built from TRBV5-1 and TRBJ1-3, with D possibly being TRBD1 (5 bases). Trimming shortened V by 4 bases and J by 0 bases, and 11 bases separated the two germline ends. Germline V gene lookup returns CDR1 SGHRS and CDR2 YFSETQ. The CDR3 consists of 15 residues. The CDR3 nucleotides are TGCGCCAGCAGCCACGGGACTGCCTCTGGAAACACCATATATTTT. It specifies CASSHGTASGNTIYF.

The rearrangement joins TRBV6-1 to TRBJ2-3; D gene ambiguous. The CDR3 contains 11 residues. CDR1 MNHNS and CDR2 SASEGT come from the germline V gene. Trimming left V 5 bases short and J 5 bases short, with 5 bases between. DNA of the CDR3: TGTGCCAGCAGTAGTAGAGATACGCAGTATTTT. Translating it yields CASSSRDTQYF.

CDR3 amino acids: CASSPTAGNTEAFF. The CDR3, as DNA: TGCGCCAGCAGCCCCACCGCGGGGAACACTGAAGCTTTCTTT. V is TRBV5-1 and J is TRBJ1-1; no clear D. Germline CDR1 SGHRS, CDR2 YFSETQ. The CDR3 consists of 14 residues. Trimming stripped 4 bases from V and 1 base from J, with 11 bases between.

This clone has more than one count but fewer than ten. This chain connects TRBV6-4 to TRBJ2-2; a possible D gene is TRBD1 (6 bases). Germline V CDR1 and CDR2: MRHNA, SNTAGT. Trimming cost V 6 bases and J 2 bases, with 10 bases left between them. The CDR3 sequence is 14 residues long. The DNA for the CDR3 is TGTGCCAGCAGGGCACAGGGCAACACCGGGGAGCTGTTTTTT. This sequence encodes CASRAQGNTGELFF.

The chain combines TRBV10-3 with TRBJ2-5, with D perhaps TRBD1 (6 bases). V lost 0 bases to trimming and J lost 2 bases, with 13 bases between them. CDR1 is ENHRY and CDR2 is SYGVKD in the germline V gene. The CDR3 spans 16 residues. The CDR3 nucleotides read TGTGCCATCAGTGAGTCGACTACAGGGTTACAAGAGACCCAGTACTTC. As protein: CAISESTTGLQETQYF.